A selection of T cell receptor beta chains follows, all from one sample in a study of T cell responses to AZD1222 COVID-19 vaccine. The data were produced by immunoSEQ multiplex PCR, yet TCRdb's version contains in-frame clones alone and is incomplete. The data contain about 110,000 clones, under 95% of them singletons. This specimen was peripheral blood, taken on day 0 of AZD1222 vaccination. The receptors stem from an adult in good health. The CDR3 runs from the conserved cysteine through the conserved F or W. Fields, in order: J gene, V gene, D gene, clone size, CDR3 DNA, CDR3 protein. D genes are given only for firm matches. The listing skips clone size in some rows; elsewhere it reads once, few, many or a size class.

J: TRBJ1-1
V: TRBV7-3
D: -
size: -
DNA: TGTGCCAGCAGTATGTCAGGGGCCCACACTGAAGCTTTCTTT
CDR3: CASSMSGAHTEAFF

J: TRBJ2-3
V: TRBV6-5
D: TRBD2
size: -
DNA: TGTGCCAGCAGCTGGCGGGGGGGCACGGATACGCAGTATTTT
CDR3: CASSWRGGTDTQYF

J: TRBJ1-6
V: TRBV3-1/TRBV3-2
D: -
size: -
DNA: TGTGCCAGCAGCGTAACAGGGATAGATTCACCCCTCCACTTT
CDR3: CASSVTGIDSPLHF

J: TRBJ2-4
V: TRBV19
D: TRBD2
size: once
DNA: TGTGCCAGTAGTATAGCTAGCGGGAGAGTCATTCAGTACTTC
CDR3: CASSIASGRVIQYF

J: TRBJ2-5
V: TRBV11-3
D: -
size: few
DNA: TGTGCCAGCAGCAACAGAGGGTCAGAGACCCAGTACTTC
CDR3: CASSNRGSETQYF

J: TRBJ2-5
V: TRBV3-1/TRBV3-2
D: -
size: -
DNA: TGTGCCAGCAGCGCCGTTTTGGGCCGCAGCTACCAAGAGACCCAGTACTTC
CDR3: CASSAVLGRSYQETQYF

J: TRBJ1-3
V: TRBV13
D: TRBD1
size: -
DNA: TGTGCCAGCAGCTTCGGACAGGGGTCTGGAAACACCATATATTTT
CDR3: CASSFGQGSGNTIYF

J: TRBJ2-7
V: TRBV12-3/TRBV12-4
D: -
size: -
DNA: TGTGCCAGCAGTTCTCTGGCGGCCGAGCAGTACTTC
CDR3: CASSSLAAEQYF

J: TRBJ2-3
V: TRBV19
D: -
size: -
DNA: TGTGCCAGTGGTCCCGCGGGGACAGATACGCAGTATTTT
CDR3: CASGPAGTDTQYF

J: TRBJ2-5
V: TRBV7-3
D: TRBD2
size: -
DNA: TGTGCCAGCAGCCAAGGGGCTAGCGGGGGAGAGACCCAGTACTTC
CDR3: CASSQGASGGETQYF

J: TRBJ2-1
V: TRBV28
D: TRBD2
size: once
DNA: TGTGCCAGTGCTCTCGGGGGGGCCGGTGAAAATGAGCAGTTCTTC
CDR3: CASALGGAGENEQFF

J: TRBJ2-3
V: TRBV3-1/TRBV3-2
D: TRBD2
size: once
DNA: TGTGCCAGCAGCCAAGGTTCTAGCGGGATTGCAGATACGCAGTATTTT
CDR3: CASSQGSSGIADTQYF

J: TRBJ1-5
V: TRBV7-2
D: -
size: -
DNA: TGTGCCAGCAGTCTCAAGGACAATCAGCCCCAGCATTTT
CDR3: CASSLKDNQPQHF

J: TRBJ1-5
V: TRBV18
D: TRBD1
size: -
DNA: TGTGCCAGCTCAACAGGACAGGAACGCAATCAGCCCCAGCATTTT
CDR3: CASSTGQERNQPQHF

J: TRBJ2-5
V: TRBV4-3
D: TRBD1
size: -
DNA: TGCGCCAGCAGCCAAGAGGGGACAGGGCTTCAAGAGACCCAGTACTTC
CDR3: CASSQEGTGLQETQYF

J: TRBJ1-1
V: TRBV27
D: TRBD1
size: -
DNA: TGTGCCAGCAGCGCCCTTGGACAGGGGTTTTTAGGTGAAGCTTTCTTT
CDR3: CASSALGQGFLGEAFF

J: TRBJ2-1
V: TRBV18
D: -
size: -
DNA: TGTGCCAGCTCACCGGTTGGGGGCCCGAAGGTCAATGAGCAGTTCTTC
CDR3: CASSPVGGPKVNEQFF

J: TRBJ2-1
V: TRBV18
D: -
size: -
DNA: TGTGCCAGCTCACCCGGGGGCTCCTACAATGAGCAGTTCTTC
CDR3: CASSPGGSYNEQFF

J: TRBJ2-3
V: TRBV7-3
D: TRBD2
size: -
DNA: TGTGCCAGCAGCTTAGGTCTAGCGGGAGGGACGGGCACAGATACGCAGTATTTT
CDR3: CASSLGLAGGTGTDTQYF

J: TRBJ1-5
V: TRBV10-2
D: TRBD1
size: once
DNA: TGCGCCAGCACAACCGGGACAGGGGTTAATCAGCCCCAGCATTTT
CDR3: CASTTGTGVNQPQHF

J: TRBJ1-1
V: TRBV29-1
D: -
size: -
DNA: TGCAGCGGCTTGAAGGGTCGGGGGGCAGGGACTGAAGCTTTCTTT
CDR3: CSGLKGRGAGTEAFF

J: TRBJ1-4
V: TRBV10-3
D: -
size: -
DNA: TGTGCCGTCAGCGGTGCAACTAATGAAAAACTGTTTTTT
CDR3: CAVSGATNEKLFF

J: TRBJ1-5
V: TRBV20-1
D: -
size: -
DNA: TGCAGTGTCGGCGAAGGGGAGCCCCAGCATTTT
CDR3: CSVGEGEPQHF

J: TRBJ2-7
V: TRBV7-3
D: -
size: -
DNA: TGTGCCAGCAGCTTAGTCCCCCGGGACGAGCAGTACTTC
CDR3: CASSLVPRDEQYF

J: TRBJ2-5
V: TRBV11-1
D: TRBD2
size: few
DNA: TGTGCCAGCAGCTTATACGGGAGGGCGGAGACCCAGTACTTC
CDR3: CASSLYGRAETQYF

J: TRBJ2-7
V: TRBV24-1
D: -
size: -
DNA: TGTGCCACCATCCCCCGATGGAGGGTTTTACCCTACGAGCAGTACTTC
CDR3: CATIPRWRVLPYEQYF

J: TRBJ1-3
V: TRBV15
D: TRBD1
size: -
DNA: TGTGCCACCAGCAGAGTACAGGGGAACTCTGGAAACACCATATATTTT
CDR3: CATSRVQGNSGNTIYF

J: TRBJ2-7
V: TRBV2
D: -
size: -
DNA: TGTGCCAGCAGTGACGGGGGCGACGAGCAGTACTTC
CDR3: CASSDGGDEQYF

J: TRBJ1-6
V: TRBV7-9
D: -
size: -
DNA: TGTGCCAGCAGCTGGGGGGATTCACCCCTCCACTTT
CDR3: CASSWGDSPLHF

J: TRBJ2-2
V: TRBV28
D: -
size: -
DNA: TGTGCCAGCAGTTCGGTAGTGAGCACCGGGGAGCTGTTTTTT
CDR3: CASSSVVSTGELFF

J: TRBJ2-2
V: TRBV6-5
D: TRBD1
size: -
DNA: TGTGCCAGCAGTTACCGTAGGACAGGGAACACCGGGGAGCTGTTTTTT
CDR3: CASSYRRTGNTGELFF

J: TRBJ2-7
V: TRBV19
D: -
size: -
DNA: TGTGCCAGCAGCCTTAGCGGCACCTCCCAGCAGTACTTC
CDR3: CASSLSGTSQQYF

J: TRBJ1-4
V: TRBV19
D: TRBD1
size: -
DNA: TGTGCCAGTAGGGACAGGGGAAGTGAAAAACTGTTTTTT
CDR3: CASRDRGSEKLFF

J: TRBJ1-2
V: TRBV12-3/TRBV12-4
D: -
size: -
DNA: TGTGCCAGCAGTTTCCGCAGGGAAAGCGGCTACACCTTC
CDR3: CASSFRRESGYTF

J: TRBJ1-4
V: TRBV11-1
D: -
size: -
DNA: TGTGCCAGCAGCGTAGAAGGGCGGACTAATGAAAAACTGTTTTTT
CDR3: CASSVEGRTNEKLFF

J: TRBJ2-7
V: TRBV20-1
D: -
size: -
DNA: TGCAGTGCTAGACCCAAGACAGGACCTTTCTTC
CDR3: CSARPKTGPFF

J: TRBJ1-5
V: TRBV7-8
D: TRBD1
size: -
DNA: TGTGCCAGCAGCCAAGACAGGGCGGATCAGCCCCAGCATTTT
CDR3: CASSQDRADQPQHF

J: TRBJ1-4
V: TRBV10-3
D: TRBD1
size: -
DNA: TGTGCCATCAGGCCGGGACAGGGTGATGAAAAACTGTTTTTT
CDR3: CAIRPGQGDEKLFF

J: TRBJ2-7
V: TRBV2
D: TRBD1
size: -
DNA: TGTGCCAGTGGACAGGGGTCCTACGAGCAGTACTTC
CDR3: CASGQGSYEQYF

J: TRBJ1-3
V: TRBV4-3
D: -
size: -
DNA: TGCGCCAGCAGCCAAGAAAGGACCGGGGGGACCTCTGGAAACACCATATATTTT
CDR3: CASSQERTGGTSGNTIYF

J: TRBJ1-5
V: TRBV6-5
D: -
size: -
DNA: TGTGCCAGCAGTTTACAGGGAAATCAGCCCCAGCATTTT
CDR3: CASSLQGNQPQHF

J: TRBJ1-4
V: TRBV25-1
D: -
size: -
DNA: TGTGCCAGCAGTGAATTTAGGGCAACTAATGAAAAACTGTTTTTT
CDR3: CASSEFRATNEKLFF

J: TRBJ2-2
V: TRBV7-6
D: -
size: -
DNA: TGTGCCAGCAGCTTTTCCCTCATAGGGACCGGGGAGCTGTTTTTT
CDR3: CASSFSLIGTGELFF

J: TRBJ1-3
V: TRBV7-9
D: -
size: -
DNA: TGTGCCAGCAGCCCCGATCCTGGACTAATCAGGAACACCATATATTTT
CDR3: CASSPDPGLIRNTIYF

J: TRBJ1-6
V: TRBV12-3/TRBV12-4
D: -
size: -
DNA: TGTGCCAGCAGTTTTACCAGGGACACACCCCTCCACTTT
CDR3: CASSFTRDTPLHF

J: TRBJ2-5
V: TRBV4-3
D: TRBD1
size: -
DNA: TGCGCCAGCAGCCAATATAAGGCAGGGGGAGAGACCCAGTACTTC
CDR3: CASSQYKAGGETQYF